This record concerns one T cell receptor beta chain sequence. The sample is drawn from a study of blood T cell repertoires in COVID-19. Germline CDR1 is SGHVS and CDR2 is FNYEAQ. V dropped 5 bases and J dropped 1; count of bases not matched to a gene: 2. This CDR3 spans 15 amino acids. In the study's own analysis: For nucleated cells, counts were estimated from reference gene primer amplification. The data were produced by immunoSEQ multiplex PCR, yet TCRdb's version contains in-frame clones alone and is incomplete. D and trimming come from the DNA, and the V and J calls and clone size come from that table. The sample records some 200,000 clones, 86% being singletons.

Input material: peripheral blood. This TCR derives from a man older than 75 with acute or convalescent COVID-19. The chain is built from TRBV7-6 and TRBJ2-1; TRBD1 agrees at 10 bases. CDR3 sequence reads: CASSRDRGSYNEQFF. The DNA for the CDR3 is TGTGCCAGCAGCCGGGACAGGGGATCCTACAATGAGCAGTTCTTC.